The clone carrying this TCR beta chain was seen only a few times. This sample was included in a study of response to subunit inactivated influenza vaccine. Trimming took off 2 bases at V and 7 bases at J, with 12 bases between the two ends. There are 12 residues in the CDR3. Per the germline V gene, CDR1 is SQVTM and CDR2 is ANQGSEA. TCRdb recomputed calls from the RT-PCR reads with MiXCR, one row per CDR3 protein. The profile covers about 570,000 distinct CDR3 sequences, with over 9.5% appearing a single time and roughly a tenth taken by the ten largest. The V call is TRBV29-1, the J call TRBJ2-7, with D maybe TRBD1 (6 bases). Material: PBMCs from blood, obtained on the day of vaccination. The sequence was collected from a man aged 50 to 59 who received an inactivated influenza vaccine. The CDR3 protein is CSVEHRAREQYF. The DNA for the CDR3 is TGCAGCGTTGAACACAGGGCGAGGGAGCAGTACTTC.